This T cell receptor (beta chain) comes out of a study of early T cells in non-severe SARS-CoV-2 infection. Overall study results and limits: Missing private and CD4 specificities, VDJdb matching favored anti-spike CD8 responses.

The V end was cut by 3 bases, the J end by 12 bases, with 15 bases between. The CDR3 loop spans 14 amino acids. Germline lookup yields CDR1 MNHEY and CDR2 SVGAGI. Individual cDNA molecules each received unique molecular identifiers attached to them. TCRdb passed the 5' RACE reads through MiXCR, listing each CDR3 protein once. The repertoire holds some 30,000 distinct CDR3 sequences, with 4.5% as singletons. On this clonotype: Its antigen is still unknown.

The receptor's source is an adult who was a healthcare worker with PCR-confirmed SARS-CoV-2 infection or an uninfected control (not recorded which). V and J are TRBV6-5 and TRBJ1-6; tentative D call: TRBD1 (5 bases). What was sequenced was whole blood. CDR3 protein: CASSYSGTSIPLHF. As DNA, the CDR3 is TGTGCCAGCAGTTATTCCGGGACTAGCATACCCCTCCACTTT.